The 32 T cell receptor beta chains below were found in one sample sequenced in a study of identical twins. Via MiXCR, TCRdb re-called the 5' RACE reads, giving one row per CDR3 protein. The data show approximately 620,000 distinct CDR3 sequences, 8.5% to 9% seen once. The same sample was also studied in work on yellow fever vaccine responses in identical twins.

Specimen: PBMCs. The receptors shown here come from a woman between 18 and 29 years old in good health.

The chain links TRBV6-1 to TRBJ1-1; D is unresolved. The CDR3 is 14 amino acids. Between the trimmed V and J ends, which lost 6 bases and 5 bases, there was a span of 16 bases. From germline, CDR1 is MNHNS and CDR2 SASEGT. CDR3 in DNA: TGTGCCAGCAGGCTGGACTCAGAAGGGACTGAAGCTTTCTTT. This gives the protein CASRLDSEGTEAFF.

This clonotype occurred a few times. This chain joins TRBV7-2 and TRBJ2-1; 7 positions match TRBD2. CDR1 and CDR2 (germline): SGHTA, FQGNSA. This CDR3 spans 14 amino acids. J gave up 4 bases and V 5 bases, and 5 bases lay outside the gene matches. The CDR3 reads CASSREVGYNEQFF. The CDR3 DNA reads TGTGCCAGCAGCCGGGAGGTCGGGTACAATGAGCAGTTCTTC. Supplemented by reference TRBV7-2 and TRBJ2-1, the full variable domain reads GAGVSQSPSNKVTEKGKDVELRCDPISGHTALYWYRQSLGQGLEFLIYFQGNSAPDKSGLPSDRFSAERTGGSVSTLTIQRTQQEDSAVYLCASSREVGYNEQFFGPGTRLTVL.

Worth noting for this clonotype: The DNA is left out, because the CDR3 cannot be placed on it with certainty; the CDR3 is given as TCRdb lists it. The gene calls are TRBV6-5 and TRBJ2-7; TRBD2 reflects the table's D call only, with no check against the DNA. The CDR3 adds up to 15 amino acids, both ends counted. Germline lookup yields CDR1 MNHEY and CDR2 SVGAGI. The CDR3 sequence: CASSTSSSGVYEQYF.

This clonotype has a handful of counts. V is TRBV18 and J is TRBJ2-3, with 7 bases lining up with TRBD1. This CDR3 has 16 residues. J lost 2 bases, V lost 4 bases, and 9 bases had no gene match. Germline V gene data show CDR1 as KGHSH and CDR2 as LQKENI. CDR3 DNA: TGTGCCAGCTCACGTACTCCGGGACAGATCACAGATACGCAGTATTTT. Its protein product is CASSRTPGQITDTQYF.

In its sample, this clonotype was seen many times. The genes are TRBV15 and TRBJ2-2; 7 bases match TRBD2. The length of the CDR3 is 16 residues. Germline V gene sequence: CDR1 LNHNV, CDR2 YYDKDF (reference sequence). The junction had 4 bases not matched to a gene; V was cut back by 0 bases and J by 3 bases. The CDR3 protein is CATSRDKGRDTGELFF. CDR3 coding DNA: TGTGCCACCAGCAGAGATAAGGGGAGGGACACCGGGGAGCTGTTTTTT.

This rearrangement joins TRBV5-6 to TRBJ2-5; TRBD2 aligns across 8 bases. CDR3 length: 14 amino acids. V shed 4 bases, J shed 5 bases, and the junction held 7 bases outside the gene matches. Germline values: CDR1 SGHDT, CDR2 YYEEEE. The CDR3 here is CASSTPGGVETQYF. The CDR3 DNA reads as TGTGCCAGCAGCACCCCGGGGGGGGTGGAGACCCAGTACTTC. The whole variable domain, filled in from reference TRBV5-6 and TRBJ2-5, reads DAGVTQSPTHLIKTRGQQVTLRCSPKSGHDTVSWYQQALGQGPQFIFQYYEEEERQRGNFPDRFSGHQFPNYSSELNVNALLLGDSALYLCASSTPGGVETQYFGPGTRLLVL.

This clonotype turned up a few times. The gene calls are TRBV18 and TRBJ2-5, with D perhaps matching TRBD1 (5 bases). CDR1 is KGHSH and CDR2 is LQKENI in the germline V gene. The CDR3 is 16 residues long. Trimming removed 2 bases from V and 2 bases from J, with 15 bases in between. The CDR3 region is CASSPVDSITQETQYF. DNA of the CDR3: TGTGCCAGCTCACCAGTTGACAGCATTACGCAAGAGACCCAGTACTTC.

The chain's CDR3 is CASSSAAQETQYF. The CDR3 nucleotides read TGCGCCAGCAGCTCGGCAGCCCAAGAGACCCAGTACTTC. The rearrangement uses TRBV5-1 and TRBJ2-5; no definite D call. CDR3 size: 13 residues. V was trimmed by 3 bases and J by 1 base, leaving 7 bases between them. Germline assignment: CDR1 SGHRS and CDR2 YFSETQ. Looking up the rest from reference TRBV5-1 and TRBJ2-5 gives the full variable domain: KAGVTQTPRYLIKTRGQQVTLSCSPISGHRSVSWYQQTPGQGLQFLFEYFSETQRNKGNFPGRFSGRQFSNSRSEMNVSTLELGDSALYLCASSSAAQETQYFGPGTRLLVL.

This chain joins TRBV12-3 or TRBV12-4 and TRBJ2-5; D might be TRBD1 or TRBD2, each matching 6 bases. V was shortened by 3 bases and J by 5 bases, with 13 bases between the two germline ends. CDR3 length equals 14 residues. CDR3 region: CASSFSGARETQYF. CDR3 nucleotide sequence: TGTGCCAGCAGTTTTTCGGGGGCGCGTGAGACCCAGTACTTC.

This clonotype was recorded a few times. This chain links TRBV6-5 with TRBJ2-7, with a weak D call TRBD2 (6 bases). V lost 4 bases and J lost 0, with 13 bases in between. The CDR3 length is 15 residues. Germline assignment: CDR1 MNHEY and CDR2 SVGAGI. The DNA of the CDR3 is TGTGCCAGCAGTTTTACCGCGGGGCACTCCTACGAGCAGTACTTC. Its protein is CASSFTAGHSYEQYF.

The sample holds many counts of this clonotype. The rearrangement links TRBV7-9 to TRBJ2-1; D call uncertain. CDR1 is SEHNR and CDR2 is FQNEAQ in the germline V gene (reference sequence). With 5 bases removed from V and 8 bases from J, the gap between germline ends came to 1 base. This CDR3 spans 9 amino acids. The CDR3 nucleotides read TGTGCCAGCAGCGATGAGCAGTTCTTC. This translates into CASSDEQFF.

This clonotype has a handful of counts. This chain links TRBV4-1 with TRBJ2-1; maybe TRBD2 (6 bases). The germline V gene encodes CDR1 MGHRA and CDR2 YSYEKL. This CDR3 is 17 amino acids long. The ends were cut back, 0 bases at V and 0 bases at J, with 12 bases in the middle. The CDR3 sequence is CASSQDWGESSYNEQFF. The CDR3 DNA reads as TGCGCCAGCAGCCAAGATTGGGGGGAGAGCTCCTACAATGAGCAGTTCTTC.

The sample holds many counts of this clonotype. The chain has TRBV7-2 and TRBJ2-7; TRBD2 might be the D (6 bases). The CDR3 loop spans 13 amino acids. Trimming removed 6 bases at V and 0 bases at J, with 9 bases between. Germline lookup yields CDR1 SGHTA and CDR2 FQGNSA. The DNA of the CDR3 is TGTGCCAGCAGAGGGGACTCCTCCTACGAGCAGTACTTC. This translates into CASRGDSSYEQYF.

CDR3 nucleotides: TGTGCCAGCAGTACGGACAGGGTTCAGCCCCAGCATTTT. This sequence encodes CASSTDRVQPQHF. The genes are TRBV12-3 or TRBV12-4 and TRBJ1-5; TRBD1 matches at 8 bases. The CDR3 has 13 amino acids. V dropped 5 bases and J dropped 6; count of bases not matched to a gene: 3.

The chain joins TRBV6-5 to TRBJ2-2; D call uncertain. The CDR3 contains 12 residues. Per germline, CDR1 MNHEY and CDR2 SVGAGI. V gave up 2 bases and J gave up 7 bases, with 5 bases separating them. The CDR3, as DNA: TGTGCCAGCAGTTACGCCCTCGGGGAGCTGTTTTTT. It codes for CASSYALGELFF.

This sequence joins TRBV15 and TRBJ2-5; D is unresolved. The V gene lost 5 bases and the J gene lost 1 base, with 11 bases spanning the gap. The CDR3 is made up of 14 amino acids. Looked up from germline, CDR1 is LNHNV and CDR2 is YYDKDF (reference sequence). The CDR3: CATSSPNPQETQYF. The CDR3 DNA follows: TGTGCCACCAGCTCCCCTAACCCCCAAGAGACCCAGTACTTC.

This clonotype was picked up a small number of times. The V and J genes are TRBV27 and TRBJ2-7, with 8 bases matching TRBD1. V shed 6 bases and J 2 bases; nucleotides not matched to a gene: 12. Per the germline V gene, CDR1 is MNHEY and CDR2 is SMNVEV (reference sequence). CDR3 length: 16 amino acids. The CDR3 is CASSPYLRDRPYEQYF. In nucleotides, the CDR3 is TGTGCCAGCAGCCCCTATCTCCGGGACAGGCCCTACGAGCAGTACTTC.

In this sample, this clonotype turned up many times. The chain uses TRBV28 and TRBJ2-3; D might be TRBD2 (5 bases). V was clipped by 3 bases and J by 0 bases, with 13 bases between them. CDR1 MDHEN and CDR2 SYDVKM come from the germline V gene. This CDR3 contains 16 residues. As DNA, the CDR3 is TGTGCCAGCAGTTTTTATTATAGCGCCAGCACAGATACGCAGTATTTT. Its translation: CASSFYYSASTDTQYF.

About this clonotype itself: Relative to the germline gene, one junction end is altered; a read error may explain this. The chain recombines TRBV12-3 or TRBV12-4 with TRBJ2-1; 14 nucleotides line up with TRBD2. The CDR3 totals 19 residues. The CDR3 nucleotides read TGTACCAGCAGTTTAGGGACTAGCGGGGGCCCTAGCTCCTACAATGAGCAGTTCTTC. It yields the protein CTSSLGTSGGPSSYNEQFF.

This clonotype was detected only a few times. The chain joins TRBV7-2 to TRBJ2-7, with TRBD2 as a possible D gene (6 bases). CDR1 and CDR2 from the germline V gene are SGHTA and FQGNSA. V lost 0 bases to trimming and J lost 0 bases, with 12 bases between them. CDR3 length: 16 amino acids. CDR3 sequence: CASSLARDGSSYEQYF. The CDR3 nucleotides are TGTGCCAGCAGCTTAGCCAGGGACGGGAGCTCCTACGAGCAGTACTTC. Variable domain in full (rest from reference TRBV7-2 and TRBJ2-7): GAGVSQSPSNKVTEKGKDVELRCDPISGHTALYWYRQSLGQGLEFLIYFQGNSAPDKSGLPSDRFSAERTGGSVSTLTIQRTQQEDSAVYLCASSLARDGSSYEQYFGPGTRLTVT.

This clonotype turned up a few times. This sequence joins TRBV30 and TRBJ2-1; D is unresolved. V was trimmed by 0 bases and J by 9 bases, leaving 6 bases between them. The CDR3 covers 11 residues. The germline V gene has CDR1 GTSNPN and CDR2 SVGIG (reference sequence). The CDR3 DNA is TGTGCCTGGAGTGTACTTGGTGAGCAGTTCTTC. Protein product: CAWSVLGEQFF. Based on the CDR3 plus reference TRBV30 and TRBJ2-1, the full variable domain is SQTIHQWPATLVQPVGSPLSLECTVEGTSNPNLYWYRQAAGRGLQLLFYSVGIGQISSEVPQNLSASRPQDRQFILSSKKLLLSDSGFYLCAWSVLGEQFFGPGTRLTVL.

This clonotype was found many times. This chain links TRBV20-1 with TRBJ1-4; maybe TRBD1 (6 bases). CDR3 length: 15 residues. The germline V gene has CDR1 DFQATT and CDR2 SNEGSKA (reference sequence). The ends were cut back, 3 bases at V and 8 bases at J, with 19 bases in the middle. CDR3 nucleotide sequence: TGCAGTGCTAGTGAACAGGGTTTTTCGAGGGAAAAACTGTTTTTT. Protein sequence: CSASEQGFSREKLFF.

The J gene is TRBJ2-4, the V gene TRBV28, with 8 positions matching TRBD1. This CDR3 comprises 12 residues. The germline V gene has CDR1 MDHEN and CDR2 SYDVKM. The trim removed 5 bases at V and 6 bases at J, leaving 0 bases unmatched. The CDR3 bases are TGTGCCAGCAGTACAGGGGGAAACATTCAGTACTTC. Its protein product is CASSTGGNIQYF.

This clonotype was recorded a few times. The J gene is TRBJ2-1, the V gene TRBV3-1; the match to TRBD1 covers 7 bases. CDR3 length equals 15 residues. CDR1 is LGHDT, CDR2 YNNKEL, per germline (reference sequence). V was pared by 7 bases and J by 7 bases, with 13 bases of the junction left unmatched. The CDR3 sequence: CASTSSDRLRNEQFF. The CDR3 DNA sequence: TGTGCCAGCACCTCATCGGACAGGCTTAGGAATGAGCAGTTCTTC.

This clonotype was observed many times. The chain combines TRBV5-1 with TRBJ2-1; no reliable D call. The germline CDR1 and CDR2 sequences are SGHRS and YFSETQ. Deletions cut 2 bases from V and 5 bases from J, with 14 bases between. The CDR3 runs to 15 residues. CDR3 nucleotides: TGCGCCAGCAGCTTACAACCTCAGCCTGACAATGAGCAGTTCTTC. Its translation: CASSLQPQPDNEQFF.

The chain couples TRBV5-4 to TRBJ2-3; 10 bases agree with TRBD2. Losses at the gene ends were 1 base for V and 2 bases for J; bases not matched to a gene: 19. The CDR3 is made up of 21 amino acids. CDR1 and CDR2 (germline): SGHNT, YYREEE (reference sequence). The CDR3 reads CASSLKLPGTSGVDVTDTQYF. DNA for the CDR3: TGTGCCAGCAGCTTGAAGCTGCCCGGTACTAGCGGGGTCGACGTCACAGATACGCAGTATTTT.

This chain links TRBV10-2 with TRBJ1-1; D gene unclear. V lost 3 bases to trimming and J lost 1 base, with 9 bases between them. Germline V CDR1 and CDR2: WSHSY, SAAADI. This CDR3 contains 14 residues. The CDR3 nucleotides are TGCGCCAGCAGTGACCGCGGTGAGAACACTGAAGCTTTCTTT. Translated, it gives CASSDRGENTEAFF.

CDR3 protein: CAIKGGTGSNQPQHF. The CDR3 coding sequence is TGTGCCATCAAAGGGGGCACAGGATCGAATCAGCCCCAGCATTTT. This chain connects TRBV2 to TRBJ1-5, with TRBD1 identical over 7 bases. The CDR3 runs 15 residues. The J segment lost 4 bases and the V segment lost 10 bases, leaving 13 bases of the junction unmatched. Germline CDR1 is SNHLY and CDR2 is FYNNEI.

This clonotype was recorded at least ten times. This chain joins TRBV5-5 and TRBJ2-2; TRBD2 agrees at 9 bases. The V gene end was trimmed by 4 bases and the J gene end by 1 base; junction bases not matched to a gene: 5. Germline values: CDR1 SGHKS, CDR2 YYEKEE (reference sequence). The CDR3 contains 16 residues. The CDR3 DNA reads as TGTGCCAGCAGCCGGGGACTAGCTGAGAACACCGGGGAGCTGTTTTTT. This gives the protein CASSRGLAENTGELFF.

The CDR3 DNA sequence: TGTGCCAGCAGCTTCGGTTCAGGTCCGAACACTGAAGCTTTCTTT. Protein product: CASSFGSGPNTEAFF. The rearrangement joins TRBV13 to TRBJ1-1; D remains unclear. V lost 3 bases and J 1 base, leaving 12 bases between the germline ends. The CDR3 totals 15 residues. Looked up from germline, CDR1 is PRHDT and CDR2 is FYEKMQ (reference sequence).

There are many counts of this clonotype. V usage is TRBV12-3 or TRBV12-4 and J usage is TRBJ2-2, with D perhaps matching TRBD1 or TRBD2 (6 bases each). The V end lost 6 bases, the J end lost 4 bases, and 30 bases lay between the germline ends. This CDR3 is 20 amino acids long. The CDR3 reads CASRPWGRGLTVSGTGELFF. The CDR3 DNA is TGTGCCAGCAGACCTTGGGGGCGAGGACTAACTGTCTCTGGCACCGGGGAGCTGTTTTTT.

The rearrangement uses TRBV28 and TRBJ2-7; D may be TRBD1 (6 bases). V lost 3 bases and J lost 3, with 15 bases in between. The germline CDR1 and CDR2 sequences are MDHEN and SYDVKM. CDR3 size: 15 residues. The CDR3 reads CASSFLQGDLYEQYF. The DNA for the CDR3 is TGTGCCAGCAGTTTTCTACAGGGTGACCTCTACGAGCAGTACTTC.